The next 28 T cell receptor beta chains were all read from a single sample in a study of blood T cell repertoires in COVID-19. Using immunoSEQ multiplex PCR, the repertoire was profiled, and TCRdb retains in-frame clones only, with some absent. The sample has 230,000 or so clones, more than 75% seen once. The sequenced sample consisted of PBMCs or T cells enriched from blood (not recorded which). These receptors were obtained from a woman in her forties or fifties who had been exposed to COVID-19.

The V call is TRBV27, the J call TRBJ2-7; 11 positions match TRBD1. Germline loops: CDR1 MNHEY, CDR2 SMNVEV (reference sequence). The length of the CDR3 is 15 residues. V dropped 5 bases and J dropped 3; count of bases not matched to a gene: 6. The CDR3 sequence is CASSRGQGVRYEQYF. For the CDR3, the DNA is TGTGCCAGCAGTAGGGGACAGGGGGTCCGCTACGAGCAGTACTTC.

The V gene is TRBV29-1, the J gene TRBJ2-6; D not certain. This CDR3 spans 13 amino acids. The V and J ends lost 6 bases and 3 bases respectively, with 9 bases between them. Germline CDR1 is SQVTM and CDR2 is ANQGSEA. CDR3 residues: CSVSIDGANVLTF. CDR3 nucleotides: TGCAGCGTCTCTATTGATGGGGCCAACGTCCTGACTTTC.

This rearrangement joins TRBV5-5 to TRBJ1-1; D perhaps matches TRBD1 (5 bases). Germline V gene data show CDR1 as SGHKS and CDR2 as YYEKEE (reference sequence). The CDR3 spans 15 residues. Trimming left V 2 bases short and J 5 bases short, with 16 bases between. CDR3 region: CASSLSGNRRTEAFF. The CDR3 DNA sequence: TGTGCCAGCAGCTTATCAGGGAATAGACGGACTGAAGCTTTCTTT.

The chain uses TRBV7-9 and TRBJ2-7, with a tentative D call TRBD1 (6 bases). The ends were cut back, 2 bases at V and 1 base at J, with 9 bases in the middle. The CDR3 consists of 14 residues. Germline CDR1 and CDR2: SEHNR and FQNEAQ (reference sequence). The CDR3 nucleotides are TGTGCCAGCAGCTTAAGGGGACAATCCTACGAGCAGTACTTC. Protein sequence: CASSLRGQSYEQYF.

This clone was seen just once. The rearrangement uses TRBV6-5 and TRBJ2-5; possible D gene TRBD1, 7 bases. Trimming removed 6 bases from V and 3 bases from J, with 11 bases in between. The germline V gene encodes CDR1 MNHEY and CDR2 SVGAGI. This CDR3 spans 13 amino acids. The CDR3 region has the DNA TGTGCCAGCAGAACCAGGGGGGAAGAGACCCAGTACTTC. Amino acid sequence: CASRTRGEETQYF.

V gene TRBV4-2 combines with J gene TRBJ1-3; no reliable D call. Trimming cost V 4 bases and J 4 bases, with 14 bases left between them. Germline CDR1 reads LGHNA; CDR2 reads YNFKEQ. This CDR3 is built from 15 residues. The CDR3 region is CASSRELGGGNTIYF. The CDR3 DNA is TGTGCCAGCAGCCGAGAGCTAGGAGGCGGAAACACCATATATTTT.

The rearrangement joins TRBV10-3 to TRBJ1-3; 9 positions agree with TRBD1. The CDR3 runs to 14 residues. Looked up from germline, CDR1 is ENHRY and CDR2 is SYGVKD. V trimming: 4 bases; J trimming: 7 bases; junction bases outside the gene matches: 5. Written as DNA, the CDR3 is TGTGCCATCAGTGTCGGGACAGGGCCCAACACCATATATTTT. Its protein is CAISVGTGPNTIYF.

The genes are TRBV9 and TRBJ1-6; 7 positions match TRBD1. Germline loops: CDR1 SGDLS, CDR2 YYNGEE. With 4 bases clipped from V and 8 bases from J, the junction kept 6 bases outside the gene matches. CDR3 length equals 14 residues. The CDR3 protein is CASSPRQGDSPLHF. For the CDR3, the DNA is TGTGCCAGCAGCCCAAGACAGGGAGATTCACCCCTCCACTTT. Drawing the rest from reference TRBV9 and TRBJ1-6, the complete variable domain is DSGVTQTPKHLITATGQRVTLRCSPRSGDLSVYWYQQSLDQGLQFLIQYYNGEERAKGNILERFSAQQFPDLHSELNLSSLELGDSALYFCASSPRQGDSPLHFGNGTRLTVT.

The count of this clone is one. The V call is TRBV5-6, the J call TRBJ1-3, with a weak D call TRBD1 (5 bases). Trimming removed 5 bases from V and 3 bases from J, with 12 bases in between. This CDR3 contains 14 residues. The V gene's germline CDR1 is SGHDT and CDR2 YYEEEE. The DNA for the CDR3 is TGTGCCAGCAGTCTGGGGGGACTTGGAAACACCATATATTTT. This encodes CASSLGGLGNTIYF.

J is TRBJ2-3 and V is TRBV28; 8 bases match TRBD2. This CDR3 spans 14 amino acids. Trimming removed 5 bases from V and 8 bases from J; junction bases left unmatched: 9. CDR1 is MDHEN and CDR2 is SYDVKM in the germline V gene. The CDR3 sequence is CASSQGLVGSTQYF. DNA for the CDR3: TGTGCCAGCAGTCAGGGACTAGTGGGTAGTACGCAGTATTTT.

The chain joins TRBV2 to TRBJ2-2, with D maybe TRBD2 (6 bases). Trimming removed 5 bases at V and 6 bases at J, with 13 bases between. Germline loops: CDR1 SNHLY, CDR2 FYNNEI. This CDR3 has 14 residues. The CDR3, as DNA: TGTGCCAGCAGTCCGGCGGGGTTACCCGGGGAGCTGTTTTTT. Its protein is CASSPAGLPGELFF.

V and J are TRBV6-5 and TRBJ1-1; 7 nucleotides line up with TRBD1. Per germline, CDR1 MNHEY and CDR2 SVGAGI. The junction had 11 bases not matched to a gene; V was cut back by 6 bases and J by 4 bases. The CDR3 runs to 15 residues. CDR3 residues: CASSRPTGLGTEAFF. In DNA form, the CDR3 reads TGTGCCAGCAGCCGTCCGACAGGGTTGGGCACTGAAGCTTTCTTT.

The chain uses TRBV30 and TRBJ1-1; D not resolved. The CDR3 is 16 residues long. Per germline, CDR1 GTSNPN and CDR2 SVGIG (reference sequence). The germline V and J ends were trimmed by 4 bases and 1 base, with 19 bases remaining between them. CDR3 nucleotides: TGTGCCTGGACCCAACGGGGTCTTTCGGGGAACACTGAAGCTTTCTTT. Translated, it gives CAWTQRGLSGNTEAFF.

This rearrangement joins TRBV19 to TRBJ2-3; D perhaps matches TRBD2 (5 bases). V lost 8 bases, J lost 5 bases, and 14 bases lay in between. Per the germline V gene, CDR1 is LNHDA and CDR2 is SQIVND (reference sequence). The CDR3 sequence is 13 residues long. The CDR3 protein is CASEGQVRDTQYF. The CDR3 coding sequence is TGTGCCAGTGAGGGTCAAGTCAGAGATACGCAGTATTTT.

The chain joins TRBV28 to TRBJ1-5, with D maybe TRBD1 (6 bases). CDR1 is MDHEN, CDR2 SYDVKM, per germline. V was cut by 4 bases and J by 6 bases, with 19 bases left in between. The CDR3 consists of 16 residues. The CDR3 nucleotides are TGTGCCAGCAGTTCTTACCCAGGGGATAGATTTCAGCCCCAGCATTTT. Residues: CASSSYPGDRFQPQHF.

The chain recombines TRBV18 with TRBJ2-2; 7 nucleotides line up with TRBD1. The CDR3 is made up of 15 amino acids. Germline CDR1 is KGHSH and CDR2 is LQKENI. Trimming removed 8 bases from V and 5 bases from J; junction bases left unmatched: 11. The CDR3 region has the DNA TGTGCCAGCCAGGCCCCCGGGACAGTGACCGGGGAGCTGTTTTTT. It specifies CASQAPGTVTGELFF.

The rearrangement joins TRBV4-3 to TRBJ2-7; 9 bases match TRBD2. This CDR3 is 17 amino acids long. The germline gives CDR1 LGHNA, CDR2 YSLEER. V dropped 0 bases and J dropped 1; count of bases not matched to a gene: 7. CDR3 amino acids: CASSQELSGGISYEQYF. The DNA for the CDR3 is TGCGCCAGCAGCCAAGAGTTGAGCGGGGGGATATCCTACGAGCAGTACTTC.

The chain recombines TRBV3-1 (or the pseudogene TRBV3-2) with TRBJ2-1; 7 bases are a match to TRBD2. This CDR3 spans 13 amino acids. Germline V CDR1 and CDR2: LGHDT, YNNKEL (reference sequence). Trimming cost V 4 bases and J 5 bases; bases outside gene matches: 2. CDR3 region: CASSRRGDNEQFF. CDR3 nucleotide sequence: TGTGCCAGCAGCCGCCGGGGGGACAATGAGCAGTTCTTC.

The chain couples TRBV11-2 to TRBJ1-1, with D tentatively TRBD1 (6 bases). This CDR3 comprises 15 residues. Trimming left V 0 bases short and J 0 bases short, with 8 bases between. CDR1 is SGHAT, CDR2 FQNNGV, per germline. In DNA form, the CDR3 reads TGTGCCAGCAGCTTAGAGGGGGCGGTGAACACTGAAGCTTTCTTT. This codes for CASSLEGAVNTEAFF.

V and J are TRBV5-1 and TRBJ2-2; D not resolved. The CDR3 sequence is 14 residues long. Trimming left V 4 bases short and J 4 bases short, with 11 bases between. Germline V gene lookup returns CDR1 SGHRS and CDR2 YFSETQ. The CDR3 DNA sequence: TGCGCCAGCAGCCCACAAGAATCCACCGGGGAGCTGTTTTTT. This translates into CASSPQESTGELFF.

The chain employs TRBV5-1 and TRBJ1-2; no reliable D call. With 1 base removed from V and 8 bases from J, the gap between germline ends came to 21 bases. This CDR3 has 16 residues. The germline V gene encodes CDR1 SGHRS and CDR2 YFSETQ. The CDR3 DNA reads as TGCGCCAGCAGCTTGTCTCGTGGAGGGAGGCCCTACGGCTACACCTTC. This gives the protein CASSLSRGGRPYGYTF. The full variable domain, rest sourced from reference TRBV5-1 and TRBJ1-2, is KAGVTQTPRYLIKTRGQQVTLSCSPISGHRSVSWYQQTPGQGLQFLFEYFSETQRNKGNFPGRFSGRQFSNSRSEMNVSTLELGDSALYLCASSLSRGGRPYGYTFGSGTRLTVV.

The CDR3 DNA sequence: TGTGCCAGCAGCTCATTGGGGGACAGGGCCAAAAACATTCAGTACTTC. As protein: CASSSLGDRAKNIQYF. The chain joins TRBV13 to TRBJ2-4, with TRBD1 matching over 8 bases. The CDR3 loop spans 16 amino acids. In germline, CDR1 is PRHDT, CDR2 FYEKMQ (reference sequence). The J segment lost 1 base and the V segment lost 4 bases, leaving 6 bases of the junction unmatched.

The table lists this clone with a few counts. The V and J genes are TRBV10-2 and TRBJ1-1; D is uncertain. Germline CDR1 is WSHSY and CDR2 is SAAADI. This CDR3 is built from 13 residues. Trimming removed 4 bases at V and 4 bases at J, with 10 bases between. Here the CDR3 DNA reads TGCGCCAGCAGTGTTGACCGGGGCACTGAAGCTTTCTTT. Translated, it gives CASSVDRGTEAFF.

This sequence joins TRBV14 and TRBJ2-5, with D possibly TRBD2 on 6 matching bases. CDR1 is SGHDN and CDR2 is FVKESK in the germline V gene. The CDR3 consists of 12 residues. V was shortened by 4 bases and J by 3 bases, with 6 bases between the two germline ends. This CDR3 reads CASSRTKETQYF. The CDR3 DNA sequence: TGTGCCAGCAGCCGGACTAAAGAGACCCAGTACTTC.

V is TRBV4-3 and J is TRBJ1-5, with D tentatively TRBD1 (5 bases). V lost 1 base, J lost 7 bases, and 11 bases lay in between. This CDR3 comprises 14 residues. The germline gives CDR1 LGHNA, CDR2 YSLEER. In nucleotides, the CDR3 is TGCGCCAGCAGCCAAGCGGTCGGGGGACAGCCCCAGCATTTT. This translates into CASSQAVGGQPQHF.

This clone is a singleton in its sample. The rearrangement uses TRBV24-1 and TRBJ2-3, with 8 bases that match TRBD2. The CDR3 runs 14 residues. CDR1 KGHDR and CDR2 SFDVKD come from the germline V gene. V lost 9 bases to trimming and J lost 6 bases; unmatched junction nucleotides: 10. The chain's CDR3 is CATGVGGGPDTQYF. The CDR3 coding sequence is TGTGCCACCGGGGTTGGCGGGGGGCCCGATACGCAGTATTTT.

The rearrangement uses TRBV7-9 and TRBJ2-1, with a weak D call TRBD2 (6 bases). Germline loops: CDR1 SEHNR, CDR2 FQNEAQ (reference sequence). The CDR3 is made up of 13 amino acids. V dropped 1 base and J dropped 8 bases, with 9 bases sitting between them. The CDR3, as DNA: TGTGCCAGCAGCTTAGTAGGGGAGGATGAGCAGTTCTTC. Translating it yields CASSLVGEDEQFF.

The chain couples TRBV12-5 to TRBJ2-3; the match to TRBD1 covers 8 bases. The CDR3 consists of 16 residues. From germline, CDR1 is LGHNT and CDR2 FRNRAP. The trim removed 5 bases at V and 4 bases at J, leaving 11 bases unmatched. CDR3 nucleotides: TGTGCTAGTGGTCAAGGGGGCAGGGGGCTCGCAGATACGCAGTATTTT. Translated, it gives CASGQGGRGLADTQYF.